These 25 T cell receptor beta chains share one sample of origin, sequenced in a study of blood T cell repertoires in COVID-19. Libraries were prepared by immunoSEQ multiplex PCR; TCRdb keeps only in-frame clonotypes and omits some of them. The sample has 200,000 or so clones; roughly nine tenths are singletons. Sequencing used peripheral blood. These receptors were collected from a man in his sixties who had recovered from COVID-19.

The CDR3 nucleotides are TGTGCCAGCAGAAGTTCGGTCATGAACACTGAAGCTTTCTTT. Amino acid sequence: CASRSSVMNTEAFF. The chain carries TRBV5-5 and TRBJ1-1; D is uncertain. CDR1 is SGHKS and CDR2 is YYEKEE in the germline V gene (reference sequence). The V end was cut by 5 bases, the J end by 0 bases, with 11 bases between. The CDR3 contains 14 residues.

CDR3 DNA sequence: TGTGCCAGTAGTATCTCCGGGAACGGTGAAAAACTGTTTTTT. Residues: CASSISGNGEKLFF. This chain connects TRBV19 to TRBJ1-4; D uncertain. Germline V lookup: CDR1 LNHDA, CDR2 SQIVND (reference sequence). With 3 bases removed from V and 7 bases from J, the gap between germline ends came to 12 bases. CDR3 length: 14 residues.

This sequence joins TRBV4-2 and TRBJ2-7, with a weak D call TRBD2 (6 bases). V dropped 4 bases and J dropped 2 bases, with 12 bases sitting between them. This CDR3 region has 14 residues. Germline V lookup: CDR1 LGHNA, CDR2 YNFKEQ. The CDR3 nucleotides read TGTGCCAGCAGCCCCGGGACTGGCACCTACGAGCAGTACTTC. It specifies CASSPGTGTYEQYF.

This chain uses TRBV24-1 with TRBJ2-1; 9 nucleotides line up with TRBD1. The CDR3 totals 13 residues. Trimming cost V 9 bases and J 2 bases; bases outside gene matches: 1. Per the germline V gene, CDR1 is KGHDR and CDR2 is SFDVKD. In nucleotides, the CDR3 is TGTGCCACCGGGACAGGGACCTACAATGAGCAGTTCTTC. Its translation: CATGTGTYNEQFF.

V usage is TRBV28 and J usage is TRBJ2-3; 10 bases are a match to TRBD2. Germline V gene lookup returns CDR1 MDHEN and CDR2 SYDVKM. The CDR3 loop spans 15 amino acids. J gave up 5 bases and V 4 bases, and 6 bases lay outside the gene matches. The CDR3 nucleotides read TGTGCCAGCAGTTCCAGCGGGAGGGCGAGAGATACGCAGTATTTT. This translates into CASSSSGRARDTQYF.

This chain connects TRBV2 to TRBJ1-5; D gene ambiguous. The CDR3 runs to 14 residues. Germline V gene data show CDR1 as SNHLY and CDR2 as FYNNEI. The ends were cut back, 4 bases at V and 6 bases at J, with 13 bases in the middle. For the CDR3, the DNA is TGTGCCAGCAGTGCCCTGACTGGGAGTCAGCCCCAGCATTTT. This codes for CASSALTGSQPQHF. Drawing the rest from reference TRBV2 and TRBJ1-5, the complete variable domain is EPEVTQTPSHQVTQMGQEVILRCVPISNHLYFYWYRQILGQKVEFLVSFYNNEISEKSEIFDDQFSVERPDGSNFTLKIRSTKLEDSAMYFCASSALTGSQPQHFGDGTRLSIL.

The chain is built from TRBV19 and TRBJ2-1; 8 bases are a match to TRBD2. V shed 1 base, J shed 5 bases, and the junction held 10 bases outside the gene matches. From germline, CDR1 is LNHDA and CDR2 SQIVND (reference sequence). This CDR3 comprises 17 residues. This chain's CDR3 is CASSIGGGRFWDNEQFF. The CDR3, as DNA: TGTGCCAGTAGTATAGGCGGCGGGAGGTTTTGGGACAATGAGCAGTTCTTC.

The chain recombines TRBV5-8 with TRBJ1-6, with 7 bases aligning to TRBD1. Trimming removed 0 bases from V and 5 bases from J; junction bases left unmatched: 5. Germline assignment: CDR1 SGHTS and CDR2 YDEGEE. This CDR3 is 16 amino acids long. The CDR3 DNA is TGTGCCAGCAGCTTGGTCGAGGGGGCAAATAATTCACCCCTCCACTTT. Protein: CASSLVEGANNSPLHF.

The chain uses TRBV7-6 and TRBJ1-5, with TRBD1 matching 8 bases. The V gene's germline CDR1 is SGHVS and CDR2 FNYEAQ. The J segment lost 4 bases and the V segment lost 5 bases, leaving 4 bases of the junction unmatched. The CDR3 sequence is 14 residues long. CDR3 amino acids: CASSGQGRNQPQHF. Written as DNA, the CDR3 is TGTGCCAGCAGCGGACAGGGCCGGAATCAGCCCCAGCATTTT.

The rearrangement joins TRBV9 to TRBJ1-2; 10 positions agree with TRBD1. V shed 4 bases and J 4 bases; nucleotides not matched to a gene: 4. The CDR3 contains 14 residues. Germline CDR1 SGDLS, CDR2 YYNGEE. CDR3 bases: TGTGCCAGCAGCCCGGGACAGGGGTTCTATGGCTACACCTTC. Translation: CASSPGQGFYGYTF.

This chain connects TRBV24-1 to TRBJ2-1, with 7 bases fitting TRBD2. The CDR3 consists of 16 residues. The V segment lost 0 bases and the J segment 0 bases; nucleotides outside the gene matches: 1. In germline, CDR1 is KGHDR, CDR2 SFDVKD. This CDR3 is CATSDLGGSSYNEQFF. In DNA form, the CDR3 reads TGTGCCACCAGTGATTTGGGCGGGAGCTCCTACAATGAGCAGTTCTTC.

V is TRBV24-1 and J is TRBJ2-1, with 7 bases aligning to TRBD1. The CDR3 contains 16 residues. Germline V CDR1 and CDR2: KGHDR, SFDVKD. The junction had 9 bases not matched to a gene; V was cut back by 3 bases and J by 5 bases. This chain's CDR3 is CATSDPRTGPHNEQFF. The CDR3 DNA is TGTGCCACCAGTGATCCTAGGACAGGTCCTCACAATGAGCAGTTCTTC.

The CDR3 DNA is TGTGCCAGTAGCCGCCGACAGGTTTTGGACGAGCAGTACTTC. Protein sequence: CASSRRQVLDEQYF. The chain employs TRBV19 and TRBJ2-7, with D possibly being TRBD1 (6 bases). Looked up from germline, CDR1 is LNHDA and CDR2 is SQIVND (reference sequence). The CDR3 extends over 14 amino acids. The V and J ends lost 6 bases and 5 bases respectively, with 17 bases between them.

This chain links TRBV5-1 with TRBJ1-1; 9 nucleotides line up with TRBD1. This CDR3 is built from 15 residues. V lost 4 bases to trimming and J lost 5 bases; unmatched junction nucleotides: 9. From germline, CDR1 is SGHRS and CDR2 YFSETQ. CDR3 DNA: TGCGCCAGCAGCCGTGCCGGACAGGGGAGGACTGAAGCTTTCTTT. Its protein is CASSRAGQGRTEAFF.

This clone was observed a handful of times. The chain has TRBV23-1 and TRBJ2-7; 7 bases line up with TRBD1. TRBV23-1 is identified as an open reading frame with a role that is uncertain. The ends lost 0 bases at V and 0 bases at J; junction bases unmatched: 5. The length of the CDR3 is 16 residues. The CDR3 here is CASSQSGTDDSYEQYF. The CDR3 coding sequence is TGCGCCAGCAGTCAATCTGGGACAGATGACTCCTACGAGCAGTACTTC.

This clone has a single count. CDR3 residues: CASSLAWDSPETQYF. DNA for the CDR3: TGTGCCAGCAGCTTGGCGTGGGACAGCCCGGAGACCCAGTACTTC. The chain recombines TRBV7-2 with TRBJ2-5; TRBD1 matches 7 bases. The J segment lost 5 bases and the V segment lost 3 bases, leaving 9 bases of the junction unmatched. This CDR3 is built from 15 residues. Germline lookup yields CDR1 SGHTA and CDR2 FQGNSA.

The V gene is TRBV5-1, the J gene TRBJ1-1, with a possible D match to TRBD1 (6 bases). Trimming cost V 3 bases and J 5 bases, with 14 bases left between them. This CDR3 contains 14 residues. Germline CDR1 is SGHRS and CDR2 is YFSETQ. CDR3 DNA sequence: TGCGCCAGCAGCTGGGGGACACTGGGGACTGAAGCTTTCTTT. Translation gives CASSWGTLGTEAFF.

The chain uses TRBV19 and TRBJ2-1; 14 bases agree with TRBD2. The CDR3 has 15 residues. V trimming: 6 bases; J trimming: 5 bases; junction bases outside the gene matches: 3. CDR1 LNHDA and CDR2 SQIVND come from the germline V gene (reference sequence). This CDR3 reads CASSRLAGGNNEQFF. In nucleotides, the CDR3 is TGTGCCAGTAGCAGACTAGCGGGAGGGAACAATGAGCAGTTCTTC.

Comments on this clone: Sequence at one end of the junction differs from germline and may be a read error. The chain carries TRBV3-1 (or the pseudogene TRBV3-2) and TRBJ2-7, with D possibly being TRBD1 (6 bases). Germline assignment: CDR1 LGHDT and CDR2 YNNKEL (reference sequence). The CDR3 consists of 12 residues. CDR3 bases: TGTGCCAGCAGCCAAGGCGCAGGGGTACTCCTCTTC. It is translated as CASSQGAGVLLF.

The CDR3 sequence: CARSPRTGLHKDTQYF. CDR3 coding DNA: TGTGCCAGAAGCCCCCGGACAGGGCTTCACAAAGATACGCAGTATTTT. The gene calls are TRBV7-5 and TRBJ2-3; TRBD1 reflects the table's D call only, with no check against the DNA. TRBV7-5 is annotated as a pseudogene. There are 16 residues in the CDR3.

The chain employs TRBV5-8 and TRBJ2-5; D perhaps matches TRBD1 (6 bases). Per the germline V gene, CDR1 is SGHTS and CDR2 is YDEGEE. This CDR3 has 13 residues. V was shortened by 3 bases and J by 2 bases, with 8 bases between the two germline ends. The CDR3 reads CASSSDRQETQYF. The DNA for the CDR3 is TGTGCCAGCAGCTCCGACAGGCAAGAGACCCAGTACTTC.

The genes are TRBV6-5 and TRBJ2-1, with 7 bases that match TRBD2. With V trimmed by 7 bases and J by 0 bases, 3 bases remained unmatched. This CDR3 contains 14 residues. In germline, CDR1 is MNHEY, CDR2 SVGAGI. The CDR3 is CASNPGGSYNEQFF. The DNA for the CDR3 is TGTGCCAGCAATCCGGGGGGCTCCTACAATGAGCAGTTCTTC.

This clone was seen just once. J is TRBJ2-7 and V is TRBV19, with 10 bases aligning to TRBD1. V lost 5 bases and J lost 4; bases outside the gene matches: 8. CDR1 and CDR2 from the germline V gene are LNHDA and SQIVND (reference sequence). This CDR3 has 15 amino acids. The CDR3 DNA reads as TGTGCCAGTAGTTCACCGGGACAGGGGACTTACGAGCAGTACTTC. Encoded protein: CASSSPGQGTYEQYF.

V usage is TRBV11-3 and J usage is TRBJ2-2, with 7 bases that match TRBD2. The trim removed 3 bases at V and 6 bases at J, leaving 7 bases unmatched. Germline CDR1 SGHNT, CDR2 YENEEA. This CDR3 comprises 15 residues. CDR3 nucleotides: TGTGCCAGCAGCTTGGGGTCAGGGAGGGCCGGGGAGCTGTTTTTT. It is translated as CASSLGSGRAGELFF.

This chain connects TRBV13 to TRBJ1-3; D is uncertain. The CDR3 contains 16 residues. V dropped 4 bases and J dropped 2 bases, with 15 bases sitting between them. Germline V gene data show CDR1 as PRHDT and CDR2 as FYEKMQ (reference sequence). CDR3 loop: CASSYPIGGTGNTIYF. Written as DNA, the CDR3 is TGTGCCAGCAGCTACCCGATCGGAGGGACTGGAAACACCATATATTTT. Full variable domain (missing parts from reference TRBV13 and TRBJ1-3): AAGVIQSPRHLIKEKRETATLKCYPIPRHDTVYWYQQGPGQDPQFLISFYEKMQSDKGSIPDRFSAQQFSDYHSELNMSSLELGDSALYFCASSYPIGGTGNTIYFGEGSWLTVV.